Shown below are 22 T cell receptor beta chains from a single sample sequenced in a study of cytomegalovirus exposure and HLA in healthy donors. Clones were sequenced by immunoSEQ multiplex PCR, and TCRdb holds only the in-frame ones, with some missing. The table includes approximately 100,000 clones, about 90% detected once. Material: PBMCs. The receptor source for this set is a man younger than 35 in good health and CMV-seropositive.

The chain uses TRBV14 and TRBJ2-7; 9 bases match TRBD2. Unmatched junction bases numbered 6, after V lost 3 bases and J lost 3 bases. Looked up from germline, CDR1 is SGHDN and CDR2 is FVKESK. CDR3 length: 15 amino acids. CDR3 DNA sequence: TGTGCCAGCAGCCAGCGGGGACTAGCTCGCTACGAGCAGTACTTC. Its translation is CASSQRGLARYEQYF.

The V and J genes are TRBV7-2 and TRBJ2-5; the match to TRBD2 covers 10 bases. J lost 2 bases, V lost 5 bases, and 2 bases had no gene match. The V gene's germline CDR1 is SGHTA and CDR2 FQGNSA. This CDR3 spans 14 amino acids. For the CDR3, the DNA is TGTGCCAGCAGCCCGACTAGCGGGCAAGAGACCCAGTACTTC. This translates into CASSPTSGQETQYF.

In nucleotides, the CDR3 is TGCAGCGTCATTCTGCGGGACAGGGGTTACTACGAGCAGTACTTC. Amino acid sequence: CSVILRDRGYYEQYF. The chain joins TRBV29-1 to TRBJ2-7; 10 nucleotides agree with TRBD1. The length of the CDR3 is 15 residues. Germline V CDR1 and CDR2: SQVTM, ANQGSEA. V lost 6 bases, J lost 3 bases, and 11 bases stayed unmatched.

The V gene is TRBV4-1, the J gene TRBJ1-1; D not resolved. V was shortened by 4 bases and J by 3 bases, with 15 bases between the two germline ends. The CDR3 has 15 residues. The germline V gene has CDR1 MGHRA and CDR2 YSYEKL. This CDR3 reads CASSPTNWEYTEAFF. The CDR3 nucleotides are TGCGCCAGCAGCCCAACCAACTGGGAGTACACTGAAGCTTTCTTT.

J is TRBJ1-5 and V is TRBV19; D might be TRBD1 (5 bases). The germline gives CDR1 LNHDA, CDR2 SQIVND (reference sequence). The ends were cut back, 7 bases at V and 6 bases at J, with 16 bases in the middle. This CDR3 spans 14 amino acids. CDR3: CASTRARGVQPQHF. The CDR3, as DNA: TGTGCCAGTACCCGAGCCCGGGGGGTTCAGCCCCAGCATTTT.

The rearrangement links TRBV7-2 to TRBJ2-1; possibly TRBD1 for D (5 bases). CDR1 is SGHTA and CDR2 is FQGNSA in the germline V gene. The CDR3 contains 14 residues. Deletions cut 2 bases from V and 2 bases from J, with 7 bases between. The CDR3 loop is CASSLIGAYNEQFF. The CDR3 nucleotides read TGTGCCAGCAGCTTAATAGGGGCCTACAATGAGCAGTTCTTC.

The CDR3 reads CASSESAGHHAKNIQYF. The DNA for the CDR3 is TGCGCCAGCAGTGAGTCGGCCGGACACCATGCCAAAAACATTCAGTACTTC. This chain links TRBV10-1 with TRBJ2-4; a weak D match, TRBD1 (5 bases). Germline V gene lookup returns CDR1 WNHNN and CDR2 SYGVQD (reference sequence). V lost 0 bases to trimming and J lost 1 base, with 13 bases between them. The CDR3 extends over 17 amino acids.

The chain links TRBV5-1 to TRBJ2-5; 7 bases match TRBD1. The length of the CDR3 is 14 residues. Germline values: CDR1 SGHRS, CDR2 YFSETQ. With 0 bases clipped from V and 2 bases from J, the junction kept 1 base outside the gene matches. The CDR3 here is CASSLGQGQETQYF. CDR3 in DNA: TGCGCCAGCAGCTTGGGACAGGGACAAGAGACCCAGTACTTC.

The rearrangement links TRBV5-1 to TRBJ1-1; no reliable D call. CDR1 and CDR2 (germline): SGHRS, YFSETQ. The CDR3 extends over 14 amino acids. Trimming shortened V by 3 bases and J by 2 bases, and 11 bases separated the two germline ends. The CDR3 reads CASSSFRGNTEAFF. The DNA for the CDR3 is TGCGCCAGCAGCTCCTTCCGGGGAAACACTGAAGCTTTCTTT.

The V call is TRBV28, the J call TRBJ2-7, with 10 positions matching TRBD1. Trimming at V came to 5 bases and at J to 4 bases, leaving 8 bases not matched to a gene. The CDR3 loop spans 15 amino acids. Germline V gives CDR1 MDHEN, CDR2 SYDVKM. CDR3: CASSGRQGATYEQYF. CDR3 coding DNA: TGTGCCAGCAGTGGAAGACAGGGGGCGACGTACGAGCAGTACTTC. The variable domain in full, completed from reference TRBV28 and TRBJ2-7, reads DVKVTQSSRYLVKRTGEKVFLECVQDMDHENMFWYRQDPGLGLRLIYFSYDVKMKEKGDIPEGYSVSREKKERFSLILESASTNQTSMYLCASSGRQGATYEQYFGPGTRLTVT.

V and J are TRBV12-5 and TRBJ2-1; possibly TRBD1 for D (5 bases). Germline CDR1 LGHNT, CDR2 FRNRAP. The V gene lost 10 bases and the J gene lost 9 bases, with 22 bases spanning the gap. The CDR3 runs 14 residues. The DNA for the CDR3 is TGTGCTATCAGGGCTTTGGTGGACGACGGTGAGCAGTTCTTC. Encoded protein: CAIRALVDDGEQFF.

The V gene is TRBV10-3, the J gene TRBJ2-7; 10 bases are a match to TRBD1. CDR1 and CDR2 from the germline V gene are ENHRY and SYGVKD. The trim removed 7 bases at V and 3 bases at J, leaving 6 bases unmatched. This CDR3 is built from 14 residues. CDR3: CAINGQGVGYEQYF. CDR3 DNA sequence: TGTGCCATCAATGGACAGGGGGTAGGCTACGAGCAGTACTTC.

The chain has TRBV5-1 and TRBJ2-5; 11 nucleotides line up with TRBD2. CDR3 length equals 15 residues. The germline gives CDR1 SGHRS, CDR2 YFSETQ. The V gene end was trimmed by 7 bases and the J gene end by 5 bases; junction bases not matched to a gene: 10. The CDR3 DNA sequence: TGCGCCAGCCAGCCTACTAGCGGGAGACAGGAGACCCAGTACTTC. This encodes CASQPTSGRQETQYF.

The chain combines TRBV2 with TRBJ2-5; D is uncertain. The V gene lost 7 bases and the J gene lost 4 bases, with 10 bases spanning the gap. CDR1 is SNHLY and CDR2 is FYNNEI in the germline V gene. The CDR3 contains 12 residues. The CDR3 reads CASTLTIETQYF. Here the CDR3 DNA reads TGTGCCAGCACCCTAACGATAGAGACCCAGTACTTC.

The table lists this clone with a few counts. The chain joins TRBV7-9 to TRBJ2-6, with 7 bases aligning to TRBD2. Per germline, CDR1 SEHNR and CDR2 FQNEAQ (reference sequence). The trim removed 10 bases at V and 4 bases at J, leaving 13 bases unmatched. The CDR3 is made up of 16 amino acids. The CDR3 is CATLGGVLRGANVLTF. The CDR3 coding sequence is TGTGCCACCCTGGGAGGGGTACTAAGGGGGGCCAACGTCCTGACTTTC.

The V call is TRBV7-2, the J call TRBJ2-5; tentatively, D is TRBD2 (5 bases). Per germline, CDR1 SGHTA and CDR2 FQGNSA. This CDR3 has 13 amino acids. V was clipped by 5 bases and J by 0 bases, with 7 bases between them. The chain's CDR3 is CASSLDYQETQYF. CDR3 DNA: TGTGCCAGCAGCCTGGACTACCAAGAGACCCAGTACTTC. Together with reference TRBV7-2 and TRBJ2-5, the CDR3 gives the full variable domain: GAGVSQSPSNKVTEKGKDVELRCDPISGHTALYWYRQSLGQGLEFLIYFQGNSAPDKSGLPSDRFSAERTGGSVSTLTIQRTQQEDSAVYLCASSLDYQETQYFGPGTRLLVL.

The rearrangement joins TRBV4-3 to TRBJ2-5, with 10 nucleotides matching TRBD2. Germline CDR1 is LGHNA and CDR2 is YSLEER. The CDR3 extends over 16 amino acids. Trimming at V came to 1 base and at J to 5 bases, leaving 7 bases not matched to a gene. The CDR3 here is CASSQGLAGLVETQYF. DNA for the CDR3: TGCGCCAGCAGCCAAGGACTAGCGGGCCTTGTTGAGACCCAGTACTTC.

The chain joins TRBV7-2 to TRBJ2-3; D is possibly TRBD2 (5 bases). Trimming stripped 5 bases from V and 1 base from J, with 19 bases between. This CDR3 spans 17 amino acids. In germline, CDR1 is SGHTA, CDR2 FQGNSA. This chain's CDR3 is CASSRPGSGWGTDTQYF. DNA for the CDR3: TGTGCCAGCAGCCGCCCGGGATCCGGATGGGGCACAGATACGCAGTATTTT.

This chain connects TRBV28 to TRBJ2-7; 7 bases align to TRBD1. This CDR3 is built from 16 residues. The ends lost 8 bases at V and 3 bases at J; junction bases unmatched: 16. The germline CDR1 and CDR2 sequences are MDHEN and SYDVKM. CDR3 sequence (DNA): TGTGCCAGCCGCGGTCCCCGGGACAGACAGAGCTACGAGCAGTACTTC. Its translation is CASRGPRDRQSYEQYF.

This chain joins TRBV9 and TRBJ2-3; TRBD1 is a possible D gene (6 bases). The germline CDR1 and CDR2 sequences are SGDLS and YYNGEE. V lost 0 bases and J lost 4, with 6 bases in between. The CDR3 has 13 residues. The CDR3 is CASSVEGADTQYF. Here the CDR3 DNA reads TGTGCCAGCAGCGTAGAGGGGGCAGATACGCAGTATTTT.

The genes are TRBV4-3 and TRBJ2-7; D is possibly TRBD2 (7 bases). Germline assignment: CDR1 LGHNA and CDR2 YSLEER. The CDR3 spans 15 residues. V shed 0 bases and J shed 5 bases, with 14 bases lying between them. The CDR3 bases are TGCGCCAGCAGCCAAGATCAACGGGGGGCCCACGAGCAGTACTTC. It yields the protein CASSQDQRGAHEQYF.

The CDR3: CAISEPYRGRNTGELFF. The CDR3 coding sequence is TGTGCCATCAGTGAGCCCTACAGGGGGCGGAACACCGGGGAGCTGTTTTTT. This chain connects TRBV10-3 to TRBJ2-2; 9 bases align to TRBD1. From germline, CDR1 is ENHRY and CDR2 SYGVKD. J was trimmed by 1 base and V by 2 bases; bases with no gene match: 5. The CDR3 contains 17 residues.